The T cell receptor (beta chain) described here comes from a study of blood T cell repertoires in COVID-19. Per the authors' pipeline: Reference gene primer amplification yielded estimated nucleated cell counts. Libraries were prepared by immunoSEQ multiplex PCR; TCRdb keeps only in-frame clonotypes and omits some of them. V, J and clone size were drawn from that table, and D and trimming were deduced from the DNA. The sample records about 240,000 clones, about four fifths being singletons. Germline CDR1 is LNHNV and CDR2 is YYDKDF (reference sequence). The length of the CDR3 is 15 residues. Unmatched junction bases numbered 3, after V lost 0 bases and J lost 4 bases. The sample holds one count of this clone. The same CDR3 also results from other DNA sequences found in this sample.

The sample was peripheral blood. This chain uses TRBV15 with TRBJ1-5; 7 positions agree with TRBD1. The sequence derives from a woman aged 70-85 years with acute or convalescent COVID-19. CDR3 in DNA: TGTGCCACCAGCAGAGATGGGACAGTTAATCAGCCCCAGCATTTT. Translation gives CATSRDGTVNQPQHF.